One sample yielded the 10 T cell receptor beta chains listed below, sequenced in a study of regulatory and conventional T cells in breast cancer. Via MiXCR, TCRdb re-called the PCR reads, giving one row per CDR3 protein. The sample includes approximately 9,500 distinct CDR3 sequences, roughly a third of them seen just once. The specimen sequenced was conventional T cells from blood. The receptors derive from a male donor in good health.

The CDR3 DNA reads as TGTGCCAGCACCACCGGGACCGTATCCTACGAGCAGTACTTC. Encoded protein: CASTTGTVSYEQYF. The J gene is TRBJ2-7, the V gene TRBV12-3 or TRBV12-4; D could derive from TRBD1 or TRBD2 (5 bases each). The CDR3 covers 14 residues. V dropped 7 bases and J dropped 1 base, with 14 bases sitting between them.

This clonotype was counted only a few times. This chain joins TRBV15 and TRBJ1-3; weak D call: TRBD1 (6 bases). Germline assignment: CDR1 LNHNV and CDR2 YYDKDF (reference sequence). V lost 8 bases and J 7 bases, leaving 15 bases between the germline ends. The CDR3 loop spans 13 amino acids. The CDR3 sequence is CATADGQGNTIYF. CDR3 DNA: TGTGCCACCGCGGACGGGCAGGGGAACACCATATATTTT.

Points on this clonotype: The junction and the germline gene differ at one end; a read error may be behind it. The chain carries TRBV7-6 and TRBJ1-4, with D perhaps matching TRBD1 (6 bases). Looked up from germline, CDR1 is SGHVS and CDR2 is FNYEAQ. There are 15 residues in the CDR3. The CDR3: CTSSLAGASNEKLFF. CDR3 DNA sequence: TGTACCAGCAGCTTAGCAGGGGCCTCTAATGAAAAACTGTTTTTT.

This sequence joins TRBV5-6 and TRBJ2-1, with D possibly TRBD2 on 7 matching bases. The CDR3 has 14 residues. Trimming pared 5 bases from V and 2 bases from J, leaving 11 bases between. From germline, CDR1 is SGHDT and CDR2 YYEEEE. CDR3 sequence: CASSWGGPYNEQFF. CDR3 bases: TGTGCCAGCAGTTGGGGGGGCCCCTACAATGAGCAGTTCTTC.

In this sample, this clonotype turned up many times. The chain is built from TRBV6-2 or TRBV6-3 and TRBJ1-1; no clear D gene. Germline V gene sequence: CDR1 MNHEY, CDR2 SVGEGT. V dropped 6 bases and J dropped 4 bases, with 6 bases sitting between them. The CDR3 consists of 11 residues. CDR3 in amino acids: CASSRGTEAFF. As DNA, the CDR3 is TGTGCCAGCAGCCGCGGCACTGAAGCTTTCTTT.

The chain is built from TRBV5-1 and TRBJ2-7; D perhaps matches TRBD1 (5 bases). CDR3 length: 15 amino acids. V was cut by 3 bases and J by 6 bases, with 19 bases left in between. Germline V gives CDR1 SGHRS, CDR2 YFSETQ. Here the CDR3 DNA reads TGCGCCAGCAGCTCCGCGCAGGGTACGCCCGGCGAGCAGTACTTC. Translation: CASSSAQGTPGEQYF.

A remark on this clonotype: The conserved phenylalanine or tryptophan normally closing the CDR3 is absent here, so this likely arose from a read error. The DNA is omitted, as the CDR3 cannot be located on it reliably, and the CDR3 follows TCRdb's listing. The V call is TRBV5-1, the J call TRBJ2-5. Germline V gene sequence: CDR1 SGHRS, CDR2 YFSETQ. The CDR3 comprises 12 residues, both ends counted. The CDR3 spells CASSAAQETQYS.

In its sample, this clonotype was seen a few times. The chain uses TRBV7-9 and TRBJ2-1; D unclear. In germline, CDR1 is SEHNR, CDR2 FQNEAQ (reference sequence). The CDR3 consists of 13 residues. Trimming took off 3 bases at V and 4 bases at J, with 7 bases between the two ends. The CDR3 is CASSLDRYNEQFF. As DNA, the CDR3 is TGTGCCAGCAGCTTGGACCGGTACAATGAGCAGTTCTTC.

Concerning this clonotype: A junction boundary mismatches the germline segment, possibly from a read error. CDR3 sequence: CDSSSDRASTDTQYF. CDR3 DNA: TGTGACAGCAGTTCGGACAGGGCTAGCACAGATACGCAGTATTTT. The genes are TRBV27 and TRBJ2-3; 8 bases agree with TRBD1. Germline V gives CDR1 MNHEY, CDR2 SMNVEV (reference sequence). The length of the CDR3 is 15 residues.

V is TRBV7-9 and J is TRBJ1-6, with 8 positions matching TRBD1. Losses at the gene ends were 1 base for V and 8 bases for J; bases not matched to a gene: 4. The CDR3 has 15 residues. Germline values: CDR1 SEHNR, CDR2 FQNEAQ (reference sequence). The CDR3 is CASSLVQGADSPLHF. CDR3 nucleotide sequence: TGTGCCAGCAGCTTAGTTCAGGGGGCAGATTCACCCCTCCACTTT.